This TCR beta chain was sequenced for a study of cytomegalovirus exposure and HLA in healthy donors. Broader study findings: Common viral pathogens were later found to be apparently linked to several of the most significant clusters. A few chains linked to CMV were shown in vitro to be specific for CMV antigens. TCR beta V segments were, for the most part, productive about 87% or about 30% of the time in an earlier analysis. Later analysis identified about 17,000 TCR beta sequences associated with HLA alleles, using a false discovery rate threshold of 0.05.

On this clone itself: The antigen is undetermined.

The PCR made use of 60 Vbeta and 13 Jbeta primers. Profiled with immunoSEQ multiplex PCR; TCRdb holds only in-frame clones, not every one. The table records around 100,000 clones, approximately 73% of them present only once. The clonotype comes from a woman in her late teens or twenties in good health and CMV-seropositive. Sequencing input: PBMCs.

The CDR3 here is CASSSNTGGAYNEQFF. The CDR3 DNA follows: TGCGCCAGCAGCTCCAACACAGGGGGCGCCTACAATGAGCAGTTCTTC. The chain couples TRBV5-1 to TRBJ2-1, with TRBD1 identical over 9 bases. Germline CDR1 is SGHRS and CDR2 is YFSETQ. The CDR3 totals 16 residues. The V segment lost 3 bases and the J segment 2 bases; nucleotides outside the gene matches: 6.